These 27 T cell receptor beta chains were all obtained from the same sample, sequenced in a study of radiotherapy plus CTLA-4 blockade in lung cancer. Using immunoSEQ multiplex PCR, the repertoire was profiled, and TCRdb retains in-frame clones only, with some absent. The sample includes about 25,000 clones, 71% seen only once; the top ten take about 3%. The material sequenced was peripheral blood, taken from a patient treated with radiotherapy plus ipilimumab. The receptors stem from a human donor with non-small cell lung cancer whose response to radiotherapy plus ipilimumab could not be evaluated.

The chain uses TRBV5-4 and TRBJ2-5; D may be TRBD2 (5 bases). This CDR3 spans 14 amino acids. The germline V gene has CDR1 SGHNT and CDR2 YYREEE (reference sequence). The ends were cut back, 4 bases at V and 5 bases at J, with 15 bases in the middle. The CDR3 DNA sequence: TGTGCCAGCAGCCCGACGGGGAACTGGGAGACCCAGTACTTC. Translated, it gives CASSPTGNWETQYF. The full variable domain, its missing parts supplied by reference TRBV5-4 and TRBJ2-5, is ETGVTQSPTHLIKTRGQQVTLRCSSQSGHNTVSWYQQALGQGPQFIFQYYREEENGRGNFPPRFSGLQFPNYSSELNVNALELDDSALYLCASSPTGNWETQYFGPGTRLLVL.

The chain combines TRBV5-1 with TRBJ1-4; 10 nucleotides align to TRBD1. Germline-derived CDR1 and CDR2 are SGHRS and YFSETQ. J was trimmed by 7 bases and V by 5 bases; bases with no gene match: 8. This CDR3 region has 15 residues. CDR3 in amino acids: CASRNDRGPSEKLFF. The DNA for the CDR3 is TGCGCCAGCAGGAATGACAGGGGGCCCAGTGAAAAACTGTTTTTT.

In its sample, this clone ranks as medium-sized. This chain connects TRBV19 to TRBJ2-7; D is possibly TRBD1 (5 bases). The CDR3 extends over 13 amino acids. V dropped 5 bases and J dropped 3 bases, with 11 bases sitting between them. Germline CDR1 is LNHDA and CDR2 is SQIVND (reference sequence). CDR3 sequence (DNA): TGTGCCAGTAGTGAAGGACACAACTACGAGCAGTACTTC. Translating it yields CASSEGHNYEQYF.

By its share, this clone is medium-sized. This chain joins TRBV4-3 and TRBJ1-4, with 9 nucleotides matching TRBD1. Germline trimming cut 4 bases from V and 2 bases from J; bases unmatched to any gene: 11. This CDR3 comprises 18 residues. The germline CDR1 and CDR2 sequences are LGHNA and YSLEER. This CDR3 reads CASSRRIGDRATNEKLFF. The CDR3, as DNA: TGCGCCAGCAGCCGAAGGATCGGGGACAGGGCCACTAATGAAAAACTGTTTTTT.

This clone appeared a single time. The chain couples TRBV18 to TRBJ2-1; 8 bases match TRBD1. V gave up 3 bases and J gave up 4 bases; unmatched junction bases: 5. From germline, CDR1 is KGHSH and CDR2 LQKENI. The CDR3 extends over 15 amino acids. The CDR3 loop reads CASSPRTGKYNEQFF. Written as DNA, the CDR3 is TGTGCCAGCTCACCCCGGACAGGGAAATACAATGAGCAGTTCTTC. The full variable domain, completed using reference TRBV18 and TRBJ2-1, is NAGVMQNPRHLVRRRGQEARLRCSPMKGHSHVYWYRQLPEEGLKFMVYLQKENIIDESGMPKERFSAEFPKEGPSILRIQQVVRGDSAAYFCASSPRTGKYNEQFFGPGTRLTVL.

This chain links TRBV5-4 with TRBJ2-5; TRBD1 agrees at 9 bases. The germline V gene has CDR1 SGHNT and CDR2 YYREEE (reference sequence). Unmatched junction bases numbered 8, after V lost 1 base and J lost 1 base. The length of the CDR3 is 17 residues. The CDR3 here is CASSLLGQGNAQETQYF. CDR3 bases: TGTGCCAGCAGCTTGTTAGGACAGGGGAATGCCCAAGAGACCCAGTACTTC.

The chain joins TRBV5-1 to TRBJ2-5, with TRBD2 matching 12 bases. Germline CDR1 SGHRS, CDR2 YFSETQ. CDR3 size: 16 residues. V lost 0 bases and J lost 6; bases outside the gene matches: 6. The CDR3 loop reads CASSLDGLAGYKTQYF. The CDR3 DNA reads as TGCGCCAGCAGCTTGGATGGACTAGCGGGATATAAGACCCAGTACTTC.

CDR3 bases: TGTGCCAGCAGACTCGGGACAGCTTATAGCAATCAGCCCCAGCATTTT. Protein sequence: CASRLGTAYSNQPQHF. The chain has TRBV28 and TRBJ1-5; 7 nucleotides match TRBD1. Germline V CDR1 and CDR2: MDHEN, SYDVKM. There are 16 residues in the CDR3. J was trimmed by 0 bases and V by 6 bases; bases with no gene match: 8.

The chain recombines TRBV6-5 with TRBJ1-1, with D maybe TRBD1 (5 bases). Germline CDR1 reads MNHEY; CDR2 reads SVGAGI. With 0 bases removed from V and 10 bases from J, the gap between germline ends came to 12 bases. The length of the CDR3 is 13 residues. The CDR3 reads CASSYSPDGGAFF. CDR3 DNA sequence: TGTGCCAGCAGTTACTCCCCGGACGGGGGAGCTTTCTTT.

The V gene is TRBV7-2, the J gene TRBJ2-3, with 10 bases lining up with TRBD2. This CDR3 is built from 16 residues. Germline V lookup: CDR1 SGHTA, CDR2 FQGNSA. Germline trimming cut 5 bases from V and 1 base from J; bases unmatched to any gene: 6. The CDR3 region has the DNA TGTGCCAGCAGCCCAATAGCGGGAGGTGGCACAGATACGCAGTATTTT. Encoded protein: CASSPIAGGGTDTQYF.

This clone has only one observation. The chain couples TRBV7-2 to TRBJ1-4; 8 bases are a match to TRBD1. The CDR3 totals 13 residues. The V segment lost 5 bases and the J segment 8 bases; nucleotides outside the gene matches: 4. Germline V CDR1 and CDR2: SGHTA, FQGNSA. The CDR3 sequence: CASSRDRTEKLFF. CDR3 in DNA: TGTGCCAGCAGCCGGGACAGGACCGAAAAACTGTTTTTT.

This sequence joins TRBV4-2 and TRBJ2-1; 9 bases align to TRBD2. CDR1 is LGHNA, CDR2 YNFKEQ, per germline. There are 16 residues in the CDR3. J was trimmed by 5 bases and V by 0 bases; bases with no gene match: 5. CDR3 sequence: CASSQEKASGDNEQFF. CDR3 in DNA: TGTGCCAGCAGCCAAGAAAAGGCTAGCGGGGACAATGAGCAGTTCTTC.

The gene calls are TRBV7-8 and TRBJ2-1, with 8 bases matching TRBD2. Germline-derived CDR1 and CDR2 are SGHVS and FQNEAQ. The CDR3 is 16 residues long. V was pared by 5 bases and J by 5 bases, with 11 bases of the junction left unmatched. The CDR3 loop is CASSLKRLALNNEQFF. CDR3 in DNA: TGTGCCAGCAGCCTGAAGCGACTAGCGCTCAACAATGAGCAGTTCTTC.

This clone is categorized as medium-sized. This sequence joins TRBV19 and TRBJ1-5, with a tentative D call TRBD1 (6 bases). Germline-derived CDR1 and CDR2 are LNHDA and SQIVND (reference sequence). This CDR3 has 15 residues. V was pared by 7 bases and J by 7 bases, with 20 bases between. The CDR3: CASTSDQTGYQPQHF. The CDR3 region has the DNA TGTGCCAGTACCTCGGACCAAACAGGGTACCAGCCCCAGCATTTT.

V usage is TRBV28 and J usage is TRBJ1-2; the match to TRBD1 covers 7 bases. The CDR3 sequence is 11 residues long. Germline loops: CDR1 MDHEN, CDR2 SYDVKM. Trimming took 6 bases from V and 12 from J; bases not matched to a gene: 7. The CDR3 reads CASSRDRVHTF. Written as DNA, the CDR3 is TGTGCCAGCAGCCGCGACAGGGTCCACACCTTC.

This clone showed up just once. The V gene is TRBV18, the J gene TRBJ2-7; possible D gene TRBD1, 5 bases. Germline assignment: CDR1 KGHSH and CDR2 LQKENI. This CDR3 comprises 14 residues. Trimming cost V 0 bases and J 5 bases, with 11 bases left between them. CDR3 DNA sequence: TGTGCCAGCTCACCACCTGGCAGGGCACACGAGCAGTACTTC. Translation: CASSPPGRAHEQYF.

The chain links TRBV7-2 to TRBJ2-1; TRBD2 matches at 7 bases. V was clipped by 6 bases and J by 7 bases; unmatched bases: 12. The CDR3 loop spans 15 amino acids. Germline V CDR1 and CDR2: SGHTA, FQGNSA. The CDR3 region has the DNA TGTGCCAGCAGACCAAGCGGGAAGCCGTTAAATGAGCAGTTCTTC. Encoded protein: CASRPSGKPLNEQFF.

This clone has more than one count but fewer than ten. The chain is built from TRBV6-6 and TRBJ1-1; 9 bases are a match to TRBD1. Germline V gene sequence: CDR1 MNHNY, CDR2 SVGAGI (reference sequence). CDR3 size: 16 residues. V dropped 6 bases and J dropped 5; count of bases not matched to a gene: 13. In nucleotides, the CDR3 is TGTGCCAGCAGACCGACGGGTGACAGGGGGAGGACTGAAGCTTTCTTT. This gives the protein CASRPTGDRGRTEAFF.

There are a few counts of this clone. The rearrangement links TRBV5-1 to TRBJ2-5; D is perhaps TRBD1 (6 bases). Matching the DNA end better, TRBJ2-7 makes the J call doubtful. CDR3 size: 16 residues. Germline V gene data show CDR1 as SGHRS and CDR2 as YFSETQ. CDR3 sequence: CASSLESSGVGYEQYF. CDR3 sequence (DNA): TGCGCCAGCAGCTTGGAGTCGTCAGGGGTGGGCTACGAGCAGTACTTC.

This chain uses TRBV7-2 with TRBJ2-2; maybe TRBD1 (5 bases). There are 14 residues in the CDR3. V gave up 1 base and J gave up 7 bases, with 10 bases separating them. The germline CDR1 and CDR2 sequences are SGHTA and FQGNSA. This CDR3 is CASSLDGAVGELFF. The CDR3 DNA reads as TGTGCCAGCAGCTTAGATGGGGCAGTCGGGGAGCTGTTTTTT.

V and J are TRBV2 and TRBJ2-5, with 8 bases lining up with TRBD1. Germline V gene data show CDR1 as SNHLY and CDR2 as FYNNEI. The V gene end was trimmed by 4 bases and the J gene end by 5 bases; junction bases not matched to a gene: 6. The CDR3 runs 14 residues. The CDR3 protein is CASSGTNRGETQYF. The CDR3 DNA reads TGTGCCAGCAGTGGAACGAACAGGGGGGAGACCCAGTACTTC.

This clone was picked up a small number of times. The V gene is TRBV5-1, the J gene TRBJ2-2; weak D call: TRBD1 (6 bases). The CDR3 is made up of 16 amino acids. Germline-derived CDR1 and CDR2 are SGHRS and YFSETQ. The germline V and J ends were trimmed by 4 bases and 4 bases, with 17 bases remaining between them. The CDR3 loop is CASSRMGQGSTGELFF. CDR3 DNA sequence: TGCGCCAGCAGCCGGATGGGTCAGGGGAGCACCGGGGAGCTGTTTTTT.

This chain uses TRBV25-1 with TRBJ2-7, with 13 bases fitting TRBD2. With V trimmed by 6 bases and J by 2 bases, 4 bases remained unmatched. The V gene's germline CDR1 is MGHDK and CDR2 SYGVNS. The CDR3 has 15 amino acids. CDR3 amino acids: CASRKGTSGAYEQYF. CDR3 DNA sequence: TGTGCCAGCAGAAAAGGGACTAGCGGGGCCTACGAGCAGTACTTC.

V and J are TRBV7-9 and TRBJ2-7; 8 bases are shared with TRBD1. Trimming took 3 bases from V and 3 from J; bases not matched to a gene: 4. The CDR3 runs 14 residues. Germline CDR1 SEHNR, CDR2 FQNEAQ (reference sequence). The CDR3 coding sequence is TGTGCCAGCAGCTTCGGACAGGGCAACTACGAGCAGTACTTC. It specifies CASSFGQGNYEQYF.

The chain employs TRBV19 and TRBJ2-7, with 7 bases that match TRBD1. V was pared by 6 bases and J by 5 bases, with 7 bases of the junction left unmatched. CDR1 LNHDA and CDR2 SQIVND come from the germline V gene (reference sequence). The CDR3 loop spans 13 amino acids. This CDR3 reads CASREGGVHEQYF. The CDR3 region has the DNA TGTGCCAGTAGGGAAGGGGGCGTTCACGAGCAGTACTTC. Complete variable domain (other parts from reference TRBV19 and TRBJ2-7): DGGITQSPKYLFRKEGQNVTLSCEQNLNHDAMYWYRQDPGQGLRLIYYSQIVNDFQKGDIAEGYSVSREKKESFPLTVTSAQKNPTAFYLCASREGGVHEQYFGPGTRLTVT.

The J gene is TRBJ1-4, the V gene TRBV7-3; D perhaps matches TRBD1 (5 bases). The V gene's germline CDR1 is SGHTA and CDR2 FQGTGA. Trimming left V 11 bases short and J 4 bases short, with 11 bases between. CDR3 size: 12 residues. The CDR3 DNA reads TGTGCCCGACAGTTATTTAATGAAAAACTGTTTTTT. Its translation: CARQLFNEKLFF.

The CDR3 protein is CASRLETDTQYF. The CDR3 DNA sequence: TGTGCCAGCAGGCTAGAAACAGATACGCAGTATTTT. The V and J genes are TRBV2 and TRBJ2-3; D is unclear. The germline CDR1 and CDR2 sequences are SNHLY and FYNNEI. Trimming cost V 6 bases and J 3 bases, with 7 bases left between them. The CDR3 length is 12 residues.